These T cell receptor beta chains were read from a single sample in a study of blood T cell repertoires in COVID-19. The assay was immunoSEQ multiplex PCR, and TCRdb's table has in-frame clones only and misses some. The sample yields about 99,000 clones, 70% to 90% seen once. The sample taken for sequencing was peripheral blood. These receptors were collected from a human donor in a cohort sampled during active COVID-19. CDR3s include the opening cysteine and the closing phenylalanine or tryptophan. The order of the fields is V gene, J gene, D gene, CDR3 length, CDR3 DNA, CDR3 protein. A D gene is named only where the DNA matches it firmly.

v_gene: TRBV9; j_gene: TRBJ1-1; d_gene: TRBD1; len: 15; CDR3nt: TGTGCCAGCAGCGCGGGACAGGGCCTTTCCGCTGAAGCTTTCTTT; CDR3aa: CASSAGQGLSAEAFF
v_gene: TRBV11-2; j_gene: TRBJ2-7; d_gene: TRBD1; len: 16; CDR3nt: TGTGCCAGCAGCTTAGGGGGACAGGGGACCTCCTACGAGCAGTACTTC; CDR3aa: CASSLGGQGTSYEQYF
v_gene: TRBV5-6; j_gene: TRBJ2-2; d_gene: -; len: 15; CDR3nt: TGTGCCACTACGTCAGGGGCATGGAACACCGGGGAGCTGTTTTTT; CDR3aa: CATTSGAWNTGELFF
v_gene: TRBV19; j_gene: TRBJ2-7; d_gene: TRBD1; len: 15; CDR3nt: TGTGCCAGTAGTGTGGGACAGGGGCGATCCTACGAGCAGTACTTC; CDR3aa: CASSVGQGRSYEQYF
v_gene: TRBV18; j_gene: TRBJ1-6; d_gene: -; len: 12; CDR3nt: TGTGCCAGCTCGATAGGGGATTCACCCCTCCACTTT; CDR3aa: CASSIGDSPLHF
v_gene: TRBV6-5; j_gene: TRBJ1-1; d_gene: -; len: 14; CDR3nt: TGTGCCAGCAGGGTCACTTACCGATCTTTCGGTGCTTTCTTT; CDR3aa: CASRVTYRSFGAFF
v_gene: TRBV6-5; j_gene: TRBJ2-2; d_gene: -; len: 16; CDR3nt: TGTGCCAGCAGTTACTCGTCGGGAGCAAACACCGGGGAGCTGTTTTTT; CDR3aa: CASSYSSGANTGELFF
v_gene: TRBV6-2/TRBV6-3; j_gene: TRBJ1-5; d_gene: -; len: 13; CDR3nt: TGTGCCAGCAGTTATGACAGATTTCAGCCCCAGCATTTT; CDR3aa: CASSYDRFQPQHF
v_gene: TRBV5-1; j_gene: TRBJ2-3; d_gene: TRBD2; len: 16; CDR3nt: TGCGCCAGCAGGAGAACCGAGACTAGCAGATCAGATACGCAGTATTTT; CDR3aa: CASRRTETSRSDTQYF
v_gene: TRBV5-1; j_gene: TRBJ2-7; d_gene: TRBD1; len: 16; CDR3nt: TGCGCCAGCAGCTTGAAATTTGCAGGGGGCGACTACGAGCAGTACTTC; CDR3aa: CASSLKFAGGDYEQYF
v_gene: TRBV5-5; j_gene: TRBJ1-2; d_gene: -; len: 13; CDR3nt: TGTGCCAGCACCGTAGTGAATAACTATGGCTACACCTTC; CDR3aa: CASTVVNNYGYTF
v_gene: TRBV7-2; j_gene: TRBJ2-7; d_gene: TRBD1; len: 14; CDR3nt: TGTGCCAGCAGCCCGCGGACAGGTGGCTACGAGCAGTACTTC; CDR3aa: CASSPRTGGYEQYF
v_gene: TRBV5-4; j_gene: TRBJ1-1; d_gene: -; len: 14; CDR3nt: TGTGCCAGCAGCTTGAAAGATGGTGTCCAGAAAGCTTTCTTT; CDR3aa: CASSLKDGVQKAFF
v_gene: TRBV18; j_gene: TRBJ2-7; d_gene: -; len: 12; CDR3nt: TGTGCCAGCTCATCGAGCTCCTACGAGCAGTACTTC; CDR3aa: CASSSSSYEQYF
v_gene: TRBV7-3; j_gene: TRBJ1-1; d_gene: -; len: 13; CDR3nt: TGTGCCAGCAGCTCGGGGGGCTTTTCGGAAGCTTTCTTT; CDR3aa: CASSSGGFSEAFF